This T cell receptor beta chain came from a study of cytomegalovirus exposure and HLA in healthy donors. Study-wide points: TCR beta V- and J-gene trimming was later associated with a missense DCLRE1C variant.

The PCR made use of 60 Vbeta and 13 Jbeta primers. Produced via immunoSEQ multiplex PCR; TCRdb's table is partial and in-frame only. The top ten hold 1.5% to 2% of the sample, which has 150,000 to 200,000 clones, 80% to 90% seen once. To note about this clone: Its antigen is undetermined.

The CDR3 covers 16 residues. Germline V gives CDR1 SGHRS, CDR2 YFSETQ. The sequence came from a man younger than 35 in good health and CMV-seronegative. V usage is TRBV5-1 and J usage is TRBJ2-5; TRBD1 aligns across 10 bases. The J call is doubtful: the DNA matches TRBJ2-7 better. The sequenced sample was PBMCs. CDR3 nucleotide sequence: TGCGCCAGCAGCTTGGGGACCGGGACAGGGGACTACGAGCAGTACTTC. Amino acids: CASSLGTGTGDYEQYF.